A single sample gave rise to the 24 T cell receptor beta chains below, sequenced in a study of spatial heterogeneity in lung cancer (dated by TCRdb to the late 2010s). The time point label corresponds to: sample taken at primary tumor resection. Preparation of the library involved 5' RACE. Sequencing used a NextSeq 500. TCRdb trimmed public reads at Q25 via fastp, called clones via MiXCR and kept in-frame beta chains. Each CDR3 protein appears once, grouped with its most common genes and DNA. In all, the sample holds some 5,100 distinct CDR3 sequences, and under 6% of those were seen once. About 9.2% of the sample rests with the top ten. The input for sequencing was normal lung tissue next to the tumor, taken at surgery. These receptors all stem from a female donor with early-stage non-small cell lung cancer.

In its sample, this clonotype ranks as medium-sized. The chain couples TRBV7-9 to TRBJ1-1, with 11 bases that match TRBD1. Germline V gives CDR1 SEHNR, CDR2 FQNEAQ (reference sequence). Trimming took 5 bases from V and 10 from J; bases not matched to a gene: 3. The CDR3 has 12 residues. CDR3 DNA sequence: TGTGCCAGCAGCCTAGGACAGGGGGCAGCTTTCTTT. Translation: CASSLGQGAAFF.

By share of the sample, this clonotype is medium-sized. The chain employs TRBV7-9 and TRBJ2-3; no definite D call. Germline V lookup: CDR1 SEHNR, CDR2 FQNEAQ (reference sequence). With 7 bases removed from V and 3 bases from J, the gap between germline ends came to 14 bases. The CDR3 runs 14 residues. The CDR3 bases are TGTGCCAGCACCGTGCCCCCAGAGACAGATACGCAGTATTTT. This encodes CASTVPPETDTQYF.

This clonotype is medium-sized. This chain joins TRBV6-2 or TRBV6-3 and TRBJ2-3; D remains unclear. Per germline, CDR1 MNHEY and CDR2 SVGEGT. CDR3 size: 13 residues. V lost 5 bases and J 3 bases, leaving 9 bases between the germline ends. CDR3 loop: CASSRDSTDTQYF. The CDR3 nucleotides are TGTGCCAGCAGTAGGGATTCAACAGATACGCAGTATTTT.

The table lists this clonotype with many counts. This CDR3 is CASSPSGGFNIQYF. The DNA for the CDR3 is TGTGCCAGCAGCCCTAGCGGAGGTTTCAACATTCAGTACTTC. The V call is TRBV7-9, the J call TRBJ2-4, with 7 positions matching TRBD2. The trim removed 5 bases at V and 7 bases at J, leaving 8 bases unmatched. Germline lookup yields CDR1 SEHNR and CDR2 FQNEAQ (reference sequence). This CDR3 region has 14 residues.

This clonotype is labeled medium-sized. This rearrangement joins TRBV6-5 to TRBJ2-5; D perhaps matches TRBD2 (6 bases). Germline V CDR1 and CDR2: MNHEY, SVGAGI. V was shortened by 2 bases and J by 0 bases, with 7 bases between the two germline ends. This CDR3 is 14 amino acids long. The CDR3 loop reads CASSYKRDQETQYF. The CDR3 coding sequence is TGTGCCAGCAGTTACAAGCGGGACCAAGAGACCCAGTACTTC.

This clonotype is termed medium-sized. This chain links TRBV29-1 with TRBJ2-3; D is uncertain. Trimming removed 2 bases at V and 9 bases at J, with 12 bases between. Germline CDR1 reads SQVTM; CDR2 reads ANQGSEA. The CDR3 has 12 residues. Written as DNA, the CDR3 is TGCAGCGTTGAAATCGGATATGAGACGCAGTATTTT. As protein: CSVEIGYETQYF.

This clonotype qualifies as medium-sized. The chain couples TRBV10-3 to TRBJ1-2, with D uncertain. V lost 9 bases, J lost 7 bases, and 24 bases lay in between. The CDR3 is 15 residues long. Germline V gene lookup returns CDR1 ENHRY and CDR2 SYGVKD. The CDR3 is CAISPGTTSAAGYTF. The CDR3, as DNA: TGTGCCATATCCCCGGGAACCACATCGGCGGCTGGCTACACCTTC.

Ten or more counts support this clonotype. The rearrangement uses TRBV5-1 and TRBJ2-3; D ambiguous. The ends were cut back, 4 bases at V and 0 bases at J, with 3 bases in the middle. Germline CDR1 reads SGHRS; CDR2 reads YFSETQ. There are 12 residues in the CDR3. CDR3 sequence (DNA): TGCGCCAGCAGCCTAAGCACAGATACGCAGTATTTT. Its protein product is CASSLSTDTQYF.

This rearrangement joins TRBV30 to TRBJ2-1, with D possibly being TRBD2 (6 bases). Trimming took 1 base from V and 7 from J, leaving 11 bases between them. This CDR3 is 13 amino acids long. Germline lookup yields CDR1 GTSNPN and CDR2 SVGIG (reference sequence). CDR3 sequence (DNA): TGTGCCTGGAGTGGTCAGGAGGGAAATGAGCAGTTCTTC. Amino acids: CAWSGQEGNEQFF. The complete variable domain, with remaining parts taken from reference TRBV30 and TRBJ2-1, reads SQTIHQWPATLVQPVGSPLSLECTVEGTSNPNLYWYRQAAGRGLQLLFYSVGIGQISSEVPQNLSASRPQDRQFILSSKKLLLSDSGFYLCAWSGQEGNEQFFGPGTRLTVL.

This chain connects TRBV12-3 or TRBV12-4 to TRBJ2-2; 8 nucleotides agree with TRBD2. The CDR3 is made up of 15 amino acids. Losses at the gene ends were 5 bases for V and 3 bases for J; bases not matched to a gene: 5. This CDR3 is CASSPRTSYTGELFF. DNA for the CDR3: TGTGCCAGCAGTCCAAGGACTAGCTACACCGGGGAGCTGTTTTTT.

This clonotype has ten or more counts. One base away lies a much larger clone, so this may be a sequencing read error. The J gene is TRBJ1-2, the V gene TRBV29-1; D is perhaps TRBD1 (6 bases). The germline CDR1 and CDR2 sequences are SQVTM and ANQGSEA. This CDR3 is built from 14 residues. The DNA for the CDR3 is TGCAGCGCCGTTTCGGACAGTTCTAACTATGGCTACAACTTC. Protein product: CSAVSDSSNYGYNF.

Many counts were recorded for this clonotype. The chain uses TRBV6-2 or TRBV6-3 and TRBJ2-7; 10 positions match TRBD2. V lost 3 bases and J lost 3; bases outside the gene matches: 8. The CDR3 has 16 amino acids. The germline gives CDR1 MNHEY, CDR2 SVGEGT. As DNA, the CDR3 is TGTGCCAGCAGTTATAGGCCGGGACTAGCGTTCTACGAGCAGTACTTC. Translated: CASSYRPGLAFYEQYF.

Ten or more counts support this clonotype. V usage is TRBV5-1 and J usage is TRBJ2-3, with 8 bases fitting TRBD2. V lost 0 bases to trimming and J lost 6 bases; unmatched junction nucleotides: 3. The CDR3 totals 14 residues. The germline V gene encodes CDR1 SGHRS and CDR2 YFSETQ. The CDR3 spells CASSLAAGADTQYF. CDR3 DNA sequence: TGCGCCAGCAGCTTGGCAGCGGGGGCGGATACGCAGTATTTT. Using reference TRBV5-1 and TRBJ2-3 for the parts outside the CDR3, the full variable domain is KAGVTQTPRYLIKTRGQQVTLSCSPISGHRSVSWYQQTPGQGLQFLFEYFSETQRNKGNFPGRFSGRQFSNSRSEMNVSTLELGDSALYLCASSLAAGADTQYFGPGTRLTVL.

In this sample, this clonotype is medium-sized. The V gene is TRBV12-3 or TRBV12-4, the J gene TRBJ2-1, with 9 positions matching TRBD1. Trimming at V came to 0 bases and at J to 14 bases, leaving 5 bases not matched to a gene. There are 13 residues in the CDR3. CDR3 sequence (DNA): TGTGCCAGCAGTTTAGCGGACAGGGGAAGGAAGTTCTTC. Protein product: CASSLADRGRKFF.

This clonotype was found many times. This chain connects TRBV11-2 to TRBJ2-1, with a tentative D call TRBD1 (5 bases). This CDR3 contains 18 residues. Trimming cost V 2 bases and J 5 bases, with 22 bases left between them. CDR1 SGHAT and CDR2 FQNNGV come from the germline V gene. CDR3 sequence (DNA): TGTGCCAGCAGCTTACGCCCGACAGCCGGTTTTGGGGACAATGAGCAGTTCTTC. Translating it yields CASSLRPTAGFGDNEQFF.

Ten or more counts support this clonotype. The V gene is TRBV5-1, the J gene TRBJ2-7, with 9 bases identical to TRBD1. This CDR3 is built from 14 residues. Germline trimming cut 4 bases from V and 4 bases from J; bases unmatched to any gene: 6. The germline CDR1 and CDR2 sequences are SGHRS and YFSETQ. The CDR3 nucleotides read TGCGCCAGCAGCACCGGACAGGGGCGGTACGAGCAGTACTTC. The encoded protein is CASSTGQGRYEQYF.

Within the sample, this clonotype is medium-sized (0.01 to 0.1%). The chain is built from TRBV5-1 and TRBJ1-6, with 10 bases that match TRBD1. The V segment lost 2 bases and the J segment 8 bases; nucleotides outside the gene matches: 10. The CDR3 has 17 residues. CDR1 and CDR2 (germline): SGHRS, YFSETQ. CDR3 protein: CASSFQGTGAADSPLHF. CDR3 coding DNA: TGCGCCAGCAGCTTTCAAGGGACAGGGGCCGCCGATTCACCCCTCCACTTT.

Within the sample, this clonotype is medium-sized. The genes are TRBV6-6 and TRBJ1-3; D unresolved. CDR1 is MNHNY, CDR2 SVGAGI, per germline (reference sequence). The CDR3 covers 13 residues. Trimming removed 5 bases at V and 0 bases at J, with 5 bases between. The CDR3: CASSGVSGNTIYF. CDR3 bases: TGTGCCAGCAGTGGGGTCTCTGGAAACACCATATATTTT.

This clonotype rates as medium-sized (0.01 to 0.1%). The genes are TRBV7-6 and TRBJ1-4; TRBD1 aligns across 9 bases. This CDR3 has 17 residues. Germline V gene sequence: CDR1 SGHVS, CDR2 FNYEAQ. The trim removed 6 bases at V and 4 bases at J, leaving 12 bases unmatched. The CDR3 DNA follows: TGTGCCAGCAGGCCCGGGACAGGGTTCTTCGGTAATGAAAAACTGTTTTTT. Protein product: CASRPGTGFFGNEKLFF.

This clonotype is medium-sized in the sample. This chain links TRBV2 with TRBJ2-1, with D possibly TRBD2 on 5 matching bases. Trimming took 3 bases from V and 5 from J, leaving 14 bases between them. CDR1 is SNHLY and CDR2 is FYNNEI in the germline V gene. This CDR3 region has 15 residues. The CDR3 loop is CASSEDGLANNEQFF. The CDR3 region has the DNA TGTGCCAGCAGTGAGGACGGACTGGCGAACAATGAGCAGTTCTTC. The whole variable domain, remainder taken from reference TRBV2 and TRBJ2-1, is EPEVTQTPSHQVTQMGQEVILRCVPISNHLYFYWYRQILGQKVEFLVSFYNNEISEKSEIFDDQFSVERPDGSNFTLKIRSTKLEDSAMYFCASSEDGLANNEQFFGPGTRLTVL.

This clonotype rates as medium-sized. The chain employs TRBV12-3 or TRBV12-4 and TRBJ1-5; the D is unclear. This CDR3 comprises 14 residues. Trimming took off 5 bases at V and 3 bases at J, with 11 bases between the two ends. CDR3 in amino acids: CASSIDDFNQPQHF. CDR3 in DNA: TGTGCCAGCAGTATCGATGACTTCAATCAGCCCCAGCATTTT.

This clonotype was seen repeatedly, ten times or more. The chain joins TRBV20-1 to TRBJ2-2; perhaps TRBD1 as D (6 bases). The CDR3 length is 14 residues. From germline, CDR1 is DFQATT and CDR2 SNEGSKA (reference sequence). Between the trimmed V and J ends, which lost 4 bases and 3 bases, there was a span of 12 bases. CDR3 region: CSANRASDTGELFF. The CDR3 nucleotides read TGCAGTGCTAACAGGGCTTCGGACACCGGGGAGCTGTTTTTT.

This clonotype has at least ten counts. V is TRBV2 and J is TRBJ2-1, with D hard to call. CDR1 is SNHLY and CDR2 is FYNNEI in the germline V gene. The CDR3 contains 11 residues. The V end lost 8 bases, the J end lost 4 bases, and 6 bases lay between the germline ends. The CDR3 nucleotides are TGTGCCAGCGGCGTGTACAATGAGCAGTTCTTC. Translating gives CASGVYNEQFF.

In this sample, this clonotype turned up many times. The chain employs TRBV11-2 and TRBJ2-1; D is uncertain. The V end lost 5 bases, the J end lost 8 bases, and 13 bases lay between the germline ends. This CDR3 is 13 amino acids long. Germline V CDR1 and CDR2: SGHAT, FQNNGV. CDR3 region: CASSPHYGDEQFF. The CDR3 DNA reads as TGTGCCAGCAGCCCCCACTATGGAGATGAGCAGTTCTTC.